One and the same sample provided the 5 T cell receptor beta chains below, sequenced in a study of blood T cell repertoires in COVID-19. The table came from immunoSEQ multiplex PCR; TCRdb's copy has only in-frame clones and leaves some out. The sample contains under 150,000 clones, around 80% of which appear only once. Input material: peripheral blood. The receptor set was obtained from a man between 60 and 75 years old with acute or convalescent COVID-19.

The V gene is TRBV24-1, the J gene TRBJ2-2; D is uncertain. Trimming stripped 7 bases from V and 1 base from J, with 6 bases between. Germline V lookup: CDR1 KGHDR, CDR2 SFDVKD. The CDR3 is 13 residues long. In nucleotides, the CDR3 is TGTGCCACCAGCCCCAAGAACACCGGGGAGCTGTTTTTT. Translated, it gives CATSPKNTGELFF.

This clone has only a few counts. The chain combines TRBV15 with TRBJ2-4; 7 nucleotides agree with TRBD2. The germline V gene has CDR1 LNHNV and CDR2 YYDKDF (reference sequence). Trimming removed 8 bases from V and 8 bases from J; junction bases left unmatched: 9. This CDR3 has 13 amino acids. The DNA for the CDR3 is TGTGCCACCGCGGGAGCAGGGCGGGACATTCAGTACTTC. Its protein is CATAGAGRDIQYF.

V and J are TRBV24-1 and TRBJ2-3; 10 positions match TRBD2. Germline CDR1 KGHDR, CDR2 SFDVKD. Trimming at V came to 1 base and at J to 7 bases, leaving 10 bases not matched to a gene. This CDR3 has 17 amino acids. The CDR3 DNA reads TGTGCCACCAGTGATTTAAAAGCTAGCGGGAGTCTGAATACGCAGTATTTT. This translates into CATSDLKASGSLNTQYF.

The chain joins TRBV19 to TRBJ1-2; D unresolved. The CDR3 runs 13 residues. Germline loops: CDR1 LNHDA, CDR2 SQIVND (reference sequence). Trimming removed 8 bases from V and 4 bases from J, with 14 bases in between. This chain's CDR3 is CASEDPPGYGYTF. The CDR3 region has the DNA TGTGCCAGTGAAGATCCCCCAGGCTATGGCTACACCTTC.

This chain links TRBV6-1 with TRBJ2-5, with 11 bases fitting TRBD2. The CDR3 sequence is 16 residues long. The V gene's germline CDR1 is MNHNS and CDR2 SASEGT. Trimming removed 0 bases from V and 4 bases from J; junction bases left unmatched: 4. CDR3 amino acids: CASSEAVLAGGETQYF. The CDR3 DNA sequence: TGTGCCAGCAGTGAAGCAGTTCTAGCGGGAGGAGAGACCCAGTACTTC.